The 22 T cell receptor beta chains below all came from one sample that was sequenced in a study of blood T cell repertoires in COVID-19. TCRdb's copy holds only in-frame clones and misses some; the assay was immunoSEQ multiplex PCR. The profile shows about 410,000 clones, 89% of them singletons. Sequenced input: peripheral blood. These receptor sequences come from a woman aged 40 to 50 with COVID-19, enrolled during active disease.

This chain links TRBV19 with TRBJ1-1; 7 bases match TRBD1. This CDR3 contains 14 residues. V lost 6 bases to trimming and J lost 11 bases; unmatched junction nucleotides: 15. In germline, CDR1 is LNHDA, CDR2 SQIVND (reference sequence). The CDR3 sequence is CASSLPGSTGTAFF. CDR3 bases: TGTGCCAGTAGCCTCCCGGGGTCGACAGGGACCGCTTTCTTT.

The rearrangement joins TRBV5-1 to TRBJ2-1, with D possibly being TRBD2 (6 bases). This CDR3 has 13 amino acids. The germline CDR1 and CDR2 sequences are SGHRS and YFSETQ. V gave up 3 bases and J gave up 5 bases, with 9 bases separating them. The CDR3 is CASSSGSHNEQFF. DNA of the CDR3: TGCGCCAGCAGCTCCGGGAGCCACAATGAGCAGTTCTTC. The variable domain in full, with the rest retrieved from reference TRBV5-1 and TRBJ2-1, is KAGVTQTPRYLIKTRGQQVTLSCSPISGHRSVSWYQQTPGQGLQFLFEYFSETQRNKGNFPGRFSGRQFSNSRSEMNVSTLELGDSALYLCASSSGSHNEQFFGPGTRLTVL.

This sequence joins TRBV7-8 and TRBJ1-6; tentatively, D is TRBD1 (6 bases). The V gene's germline CDR1 is SGHVS and CDR2 FQNEAQ. V lost 3 bases and J lost 3, with 12 bases in between. The CDR3 is 16 residues long. Here the CDR3 reads CASSFASQGYNSPLHF. The CDR3 DNA reads as TGTGCCAGCAGCTTCGCCTCACAGGGCTATAATTCACCCCTCCACTTT.

The chain has TRBV5-5 and TRBJ2-7, with TRBD1 matching 8 bases. The V gene's germline CDR1 is SGHKS and CDR2 YYEKEE (reference sequence). There are 14 residues in the CDR3. V was clipped by 5 bases and J by 6 bases; unmatched bases: 10. DNA for the CDR3: TGTGCCAGCAGTCGATCGGACAGGGCTCGCGAGCAGTACTTC. It encodes CASSRSDRAREQYF.

V is TRBV28 and J is TRBJ2-3, with a weak D call TRBD2 (5 bases). V lost 8 bases and J lost 0, with 6 bases in between. The germline V gene has CDR1 MDHEN and CDR2 SYDVKM. The CDR3 runs 12 residues. The CDR3 region has the DNA TGTGCCAGCCGAGGGAGCACAGATACGCAGTATTTT. This gives the protein CASRGSTDTQYF.

This sequence joins TRBV24-1 and TRBJ1-1; D might be TRBD1 (5 bases). This CDR3 region has 15 residues. Germline V gives CDR1 KGHDR, CDR2 SFDVKD. Trimming took 4 bases from V and 4 from J, leaving 15 bases between them. The CDR3 DNA is TGTGCCACCAGTGACCCCACAGGACCCGGCACTGAAGCTTTCTTT. This codes for CATSDPTGPGTEAFF.

The V call is TRBV28, the J call TRBJ1-2; 9 nucleotides line up with TRBD1. The CDR3 sequence is 16 residues long. Germline assignment: CDR1 MDHEN and CDR2 SYDVKM. V gave up 3 bases and J gave up 4 bases; unmatched junction bases: 9. The CDR3 nucleotides are TGTGCCAGCAGTTTTATAAACAGGGGGCGCAGCTATGGCTACACCTTC. Protein product: CASSFINRGRSYGYTF.

This chain uses TRBV4-3 with TRBJ1-1; D remains ambiguous. V shed 0 bases and J shed 5 bases, with 13 bases lying between them. Germline values: CDR1 LGHNA, CDR2 YSLEER. The CDR3 totals 15 residues. CDR3 loop: CASSQDLREWTEAFF. As DNA, the CDR3 is TGCGCCAGCAGCCAAGATCTTCGGGAGTGGACTGAAGCTTTCTTT.

A single count supports this clone. The rearrangement joins TRBV6-2 or TRBV6-3 to TRBJ2-1; TRBD1 aligns across 7 bases. CDR3 length: 15 amino acids. The J segment lost 9 bases and the V segment lost 2 bases, leaving 10 bases of the junction unmatched. Germline assignment: CDR1 MNHEY and CDR2 SVGEGT. As DNA, the CDR3 is TGTGCCAGCAGTTACACTAGGGGGCGAGTAGCTGAGCAGTTCTTC. Its protein is CASSYTRGRVAEQFF.

The rearrangement joins TRBV6-6 to TRBJ1-2, with D perhaps matching TRBD1 (5 bases). V gave up 2 bases and J gave up 4 bases, with 11 bases separating them. CDR1 and CDR2 (germline): MNHNY, SVGAGI (reference sequence). The CDR3 covers 14 residues. The CDR3 protein is CASSYQDIVYGYTF. CDR3 nucleotides: TGTGCCAGCAGTTACCAGGACATCGTCTATGGCTACACCTTC.

The chain links TRBV9 to TRBJ2-2, with a tentative D call TRBD1 (5 bases). CDR1 and CDR2 (germline): SGDLS, YYNGEE. The CDR3 contains 17 residues. V lost 0 bases, J lost 6 bases, and 18 bases lay in between. The CDR3 DNA sequence: TGTGCCAGCAGCGTAGGGCCTCGGGTAGTACAGGCCGGGGAGCTGTTTTTT. Translation gives CASSVGPRVVQAGELFF.

This clone is labeled medium-sized. The chain employs TRBV6-1 and TRBJ2-1, with 7 nucleotides matching TRBD1. Trimming cost V 1 base and J 4 bases; bases outside gene matches: 4. Germline lookup yields CDR1 MNHNS and CDR2 SASEGT. The CDR3 has 15 amino acids. The CDR3 coding sequence is TGTGCCAGCAGTGAAGAACAGGGGCGATACAATGAGCAGTTCTTC. Amino acid sequence: CASSEEQGRYNEQFF.

The DNA of the CDR3 is TGCGCCAGCAGCTTGGGCGGGGTAAATCAGCCCCAGCATTTT. Translated, it gives CASSLGGVNQPQHF. The chain is built from TRBV5-1 and TRBJ1-5; D gene ambiguous. V dropped 0 bases and J dropped 4 bases, with 8 bases sitting between them. Germline loops: CDR1 SGHRS, CDR2 YFSETQ. The length of the CDR3 is 14 residues.

The CDR3 sequence: CATSRDQGSYEQYF. The CDR3 DNA reads TGTGCCACCAGCAGAGATCAGGGCTCCTACGAGCAGTACTTC. The J gene is TRBJ2-7, the V gene TRBV15; perhaps TRBD1 as D (5 bases). Germline loops: CDR1 LNHNV, CDR2 YYDKDF (reference sequence). V was cut by 0 bases and J by 0 bases, with 6 bases left in between. This CDR3 contains 14 residues.

The chain links TRBV7-2 to TRBJ2-7; TRBD1 aligns across 9 bases. V lost 0 bases to trimming and J lost 7 bases; unmatched junction nucleotides: 7. Per the germline V gene, CDR1 is SGHTA and CDR2 is FQGNSA. The CDR3 is made up of 15 amino acids. Here the CDR3 DNA reads TGTGCCAGCAGCTTAGCAATTAACGGACAGGGGGAGCAGTACTTC. Translating it yields CASSLAINGQGEQYF. The full variable domain, completed using reference TRBV7-2 and TRBJ2-7, is GAGVSQSPSNKVTEKGKDVELRCDPISGHTALYWYRQSLGQGLEFLIYFQGNSAPDKSGLPSDRFSAERTGGSVSTLTIQRTQQEDSAVYLCASSLAINGQGEQYFGPGTRLTVT.

The chain is built from TRBV6-5 and TRBJ2-5; D is possibly TRBD2 (6 bases). Germline V CDR1 and CDR2: MNHEY, SVGAGI. The CDR3 loop spans 16 amino acids. Trimming shortened V by 4 bases and J by 7 bases, and 22 bases separated the two germline ends. DNA of the CDR3: TGTGCCAGCAGTTTTAGCGGAAATAGCCTGACGGGGACCCAGTACTTC. It encodes CASSFSGNSLTGTQYF.

This chain joins TRBV2 and TRBJ1-2; weak D call: TRBD1 (6 bases). This CDR3 region has 14 residues. Germline values: CDR1 SNHLY, CDR2 FYNNEI. Trimming left V 4 bases short and J 0 bases short, with 9 bases between. CDR3 region: CASSGGPSNYGYTF. CDR3 nucleotide sequence: TGTGCCAGCAGTGGGGGGCCGTCTAACTATGGCTACACCTTC.

This chain joins TRBV7-8 and TRBJ1-1; tentatively, D is TRBD1 (5 bases). The germline gives CDR1 SGHVS, CDR2 FQNEAQ. The CDR3 length is 19 residues. V lost 3 bases, J lost 7 bases, and 30 bases lay in between. In nucleotides, the CDR3 is TGTGCCAGCAGCTTCCGCCCCAAATCGATTGACAGTTTAGTTGTTGAAGCTTTCTTT. Amino acid sequence: CASSFRPKSIDSLVVEAFF.

The chain links TRBV19 to TRBJ2-5; D is possibly TRBD2 (7 bases). CDR1 LNHDA and CDR2 SQIVND come from the germline V gene (reference sequence). The CDR3 runs 16 residues. The V gene lost 2 bases and the J gene lost 4 bases, with 17 bases spanning the gap. Written as DNA, the CDR3 is TGTGCCAGTAGTATACCCCGGGGGGCGGGTAGAGAGACCCAGTACTTC. Translation gives CASSIPRGAGRETQYF. Full variable domain (remainder filled in from reference TRBV19 and TRBJ2-5): DGGITQSPKYLFRKEGQNVTLSCEQNLNHDAMYWYRQDPGQGLRLIYYSQIVNDFQKGDIAEGYSVSREKKESFPLTVTSAQKNPTAFYLCASSIPRGAGRETQYFGPGTRLLVL.

This clone was counted at least ten times. The chain is built from TRBV3-1 (or the pseudogene TRBV3-2) and TRBJ2-7; 8 positions agree with TRBD2. Trimming removed 4 bases from V and 4 bases from J; junction bases left unmatched: 6. Germline V gives CDR1 LGHDT, CDR2 YNNKEL (reference sequence). This CDR3 spans 14 amino acids. CDR3: CASSLVAGGYEQYF. CDR3 sequence (DNA): TGTGCCAGCAGCCTCGTGGCGGGGGGTTACGAGCAGTACTTC.

The chain joins TRBV6-5 to TRBJ1-1, with D maybe TRBD1 (6 bases). CDR3 length equals 13 residues. Germline V CDR1 and CDR2: MNHEY, SVGAGI. V shed 5 bases and J shed 3 bases, with 10 bases lying between them. DNA for the CDR3: TGTGCCAGCAGTCCGACAGGTGACACTGAAGCTTTCTTT. Its translation is CASSPTGDTEAFF.

This clone appeared once. The chain employs TRBV20-1 and TRBJ1-4, with 11 nucleotides matching TRBD1. The V and J ends lost 3 bases and 7 bases, in that order; junction bases with no gene match: 13. The CDR3 has 17 residues. Germline V gene lookup returns CDR1 DFQATT and CDR2 SNEGSKA (reference sequence). CDR3 in amino acids: CSASQGTGTGGGEKLFF. The CDR3 bases are TGCAGTGCTAGTCAGGGAACCGGGACAGGGGGGGGTGAAAAACTGTTTTTT.